Included here is one T cell receptor beta chain sequence, with context. Its antigen target is currently unknown. No clone much larger than this one lies a single base away; base qualities are absent. Library creation used multiplex PCR. This sample was sequenced with an Illumina HiSeq 2500. TCRbeta libraries were constructed through three rounds of nested PCR with primers (Table S4) according to protocols adapted from ARM-PCR. PCR products of 200-500 bp were gel-excised and purified with the QIAquick gel extraction kit before sequencing. The original pipeline was this. Reads were cleaned using Trimmomatic, were merged into complete CDR3 sequences using FLASH, and were assigned to V(D)J germline segments using MiTCR. Clonal diversity was calculated as the inverse Simpson's index using VDJtools. In-frame sequences lacking a premature stop codon were counted as productive reads. TCRdb ran its own pipeline on the public reads, namely fastp trimming at Q25 and MiXCR clone calling, and kept in-frame beta chains. Here each entry gathers all rows of one CDR3 protein and keeps the most common genes and DNA. The V and J calls reflect TCRdb's pipeline rather than the authors' work. The sample data list some 80,000 distinct CDR3 sequences, and approximately 78% of these were observed just once. 45% to 55% of the sample rests with the top ten.

This record belongs to a study of tumor and adjacent non-tumor tissue in lung cancer (dated by TCRdb to between 2018 and 2020). Regarding the study in general: By cancer type, the cohort comprised eleven to twelve adenocarcinoma patients, a couple of squamous cell carcinoma patients and 1 small cell lung cancer patient. Among the approximately 15 patients, ages ranged from roughly 31 to 76 years, some ten were men and 5 were women, and disease was TNM stage I to III. A total of approximately 120,000,000 productive TCRbeta reads were generated by sequencing, corresponding to an average of roughly 4 million reads per sample. The study compared bulk TCRbeta repertoires between lung tumor tissue and matched distant non-tumor lung tissue from about 14 lung cancer patients. TCRbeta CDR3 sequencing was performed on roughly 32 paired specimens, with one tumor sample and one normal lung sample collected per patient. Paper-wide results and their limitations: Significantly higher TCR diversity (inverse Simpson) was observed in tumor tissue than in normal lung tissue (around 450 vs 160, P = 0.0075, Mann-Whitney U test). The sequencing platform is not named in the methods, and unique molecular identifiers are not mentioned. The top 100 clones accounted for a significantly larger cumulative portion of the repertoire in normal lung than in tumor tissue. Only roughly 16 patients were in the cohort, and the authors stated that larger samples and more detailed clinical data are needed. Significantly higher TCR diversity was found in younger patients, and higher tumor TCR diversity was associated with shorter overall and disease-free survival. Because peripheral blood was not sequenced, the blood TCRbeta repertoires of the lung cancer patients in the study went unexamined.

RNA was isolated from bulk unsorted tissue, and RNA quality was assessed with a NanoDrop ND-1000 and an Agilent 2100. Distant non-tumor tissue taken more than 3 cm from the tumor edge was used as the normal lung sample. The donors were newly diagnosed lung cancer patients admitted for thoracic surgery in China from August to November 2014 who had not received prior chemotherapy. Anyone who had undergone radiotherapy or chemotherapy before, or who had another cancer at the same time, was left out of the study. Surgical tissue pieces of 1-2 cm3 were preserved in RNAlater solution and stored at -80 °C until use. The CDR3 runs 11 amino acids, cysteine and phenylalanine included. Left in the record is the CDR3 DNA by itself, 33 bases read in frame from the first base. V and J are truncated by 3 bases and 15 bases respectively, leaving an intervening sequence of 11 bases.

The specimen sequenced was distant non-tumor lung tissue. The receptor chain draws on TRBV12-3 or TRBV12-4 and TRBJ1-4; confidence is insufficient to name the D gene. The sequence was collected from a man aged 55-75 years with non-small cell lung cancer. The CDR3 corresponds to CASSFSRRMFF. The nucleotides are TGTGCCAGCAGTTTCAGTCGTCGAATGTTTTTT.